This is a list of T cell receptor beta chains from one sample in a study of cytomegalovirus exposure and HLA in healthy donors. Produced via immunoSEQ multiplex PCR; TCRdb's table is partial and in-frame only. The sample lists about 150,000 clones, over 65% occurring once. The sequenced sample was PBMCs. The receptors originated from a woman in her thirties or forties in good health and CMV-seronegative. CDR3s include the opening cysteine and the closing phenylalanine or tryptophan. Each record gives: D gene, J gene, V gene, clone size, CDR3 protein, CDR3 DNA. A D gene is named only where the DNA matches it firmly. Size tells how often a clone was seen (once, few, many) or the class of an expanded clone, and some rows leave it out.

>TRBD1|TRBJ1-5|TRBV6-4|.
CASSRTGFNQPQHF
TGTGCCAGCAGTAGGACAGGGTTTAATCAGCCCCAGCATTTT
>.|TRBJ1-1|TRBV5-6|.
CASSRTGLLNTEAFF
TGTGCCAGCAGCCGTACGGGACTCCTGAACACTGAAGCTTTCTTT
>TRBD2|TRBJ2-7|TRBV28|.
CASSLGLAGGYEQYF
TGTGCCAGCAGTTTAGGCCTAGCGGGAGGGTACGAGCAGTACTTC
>.|TRBJ2-7|TRBV2|once
CATYTGGAYEQYF
TGTGCCACCTATACAGGGGGGGCCTACGAGCAGTACTTC
>TRBD1|TRBJ2-7|TRBV11-3|.
CASSLGTGNDEQYF
TGTGCCAGCAGCTTAGGGACAGGGAACGACGAGCAGTACTTC
>TRBD1|TRBJ1-1|TRBV5-1|.
CASSSDREWDTEAFF
TGCGCCAGCAGCTCCGACAGGGAGTGGGACACTGAAGCTTTCTTT
>.|TRBJ2-3|TRBV11-3|.
CASSLVAGRSIFTDTQYF
TGTGCCAGCAGCTTAGTTGCGGGGCGTTCTATCTTCACAGATACGCAGTATTTT
>TRBD1|TRBJ1-2|TRBV23-1|.
CASSLGGPYGYTF
TGCGCCAGCAGCCTAGGGGGCCCCTATGGCTACACCTTC
>.|TRBJ1-1|TRBV7-6|.
CASSYDPGGTEAFF
TGTGCCAGCAGTTACGACCCCGGGGGTACTGAAGCTTTCTTT
>.|TRBJ2-1|TRBV9|once
CASSITRDEQFF
TGTGCCAGCAGCATTACCCGGGATGAGCAGTTCTTC
>TRBD2|TRBJ2-7|TRBV5-1|.
CASSLLVAGDGNEQYF
TGCGCCAGCAGCTTGTTAGTGGCGGGGGACGGGAACGAGCAGTACTTC
>TRBD1|TRBJ1-2|TRBV16|.
CASSGTGDGYTF
TGTGCCAGCAGCGGTACAGGGGATGGCTACACCTTC
>.|TRBJ2-1|TRBV5-1|.
CASSLTGNQNEQFF
TGCGCCAGCAGCTTGACAGGGAATCAGAATGAGCAGTTCTTC
>.|TRBJ2-1|TRBV28|.
CASSLRLGFSGSEDEQFF
TGTGCCAGCAGTTTAAGGCTGGGGTTTTCCGGGAGTGAGGATGAGCAGTTCTTC
>TRBD1|TRBJ1-3|TRBV5-6|.
CASSPWTGAGNTIYF
TGTGCCAGCAGCCCATGGACAGGGGCTGGAAACACCATATATTTT
>.|TRBJ2-1|TRBV9|.
CASTTGLAAYNEQFF
TGTGCCAGCACCACAGGGCTAGCGGCCTACAATGAGCAGTTCTTC
>.|TRBJ1-2|TRBV28|.
CASRRLVGGYTF
TGTGCCAGCAGACGCCTAGTAGGTGGCTACACCTTC
>.|TRBJ2-3|TRBV5-1|.
CASSPQGAADTQYF
TGCGCCAGCAGCCCCCAGGGTGCTGCAGATACGCAGTATTTT
>.|TRBJ2-3|TRBV5-1|.
CASSLGAGQSTDTQYF
TGCGCCAGCAGCTTAGGGGCGGGACAGAGCACAGATACGCAGTATTTT
>TRBD1|TRBJ1-1|TRBV2|.
CASSRDRGEAFF
TGTGCCAGCAGTAGGGACAGGGGTGAAGCTTTCTTT
>.|TRBJ2-3|TRBV5-4|.
CASSLVGEFDTQYF
TGTGCCAGCAGCTTGGTAGGGGAATTCGATACGCAGTATTTT
>.|TRBJ2-2|TRBV28|few
CASTYRGGVTGELFF
TGTGCCAGCACCTACAGGGGCGGGGTCACCGGGGAGCTGTTTTTT